This T cell receptor beta chain derives from a study of blood T cell repertoires in COVID-19. On the study more broadly: Researchers got acute and convalescent COVID-19 samples from the United States, Italy and Spain.

Clones were read by immunoSEQ multiplex PCR, and TCRdb kept only the in-frame ones, dropping some. The sample gives 200,000 to 250,000 clones, approximately 91% of which show up once; roughly 2.6% is in the top ten. CDR1 is MNHEY, CDR2 SVGEGT, per germline. Trimming shortened V by 4 bases and J by 2 bases, and 14 bases separated the two germline ends. This CDR3 is built from 15 residues. Sequenced sample: peripheral blood. The rearrangement links TRBV6-2 or TRBV6-3 to TRBJ2-5; possibly TRBD1 for D (6 bases). The source is a woman aged 60-75 years with acute or convalescent COVID-19. The CDR3 DNA sequence: TGTGCCAGCAGTTTCGGACAGCCGGGACAAGAGACCCAGTACTTC. Translated, it gives CASSFGQPGQETQYF.